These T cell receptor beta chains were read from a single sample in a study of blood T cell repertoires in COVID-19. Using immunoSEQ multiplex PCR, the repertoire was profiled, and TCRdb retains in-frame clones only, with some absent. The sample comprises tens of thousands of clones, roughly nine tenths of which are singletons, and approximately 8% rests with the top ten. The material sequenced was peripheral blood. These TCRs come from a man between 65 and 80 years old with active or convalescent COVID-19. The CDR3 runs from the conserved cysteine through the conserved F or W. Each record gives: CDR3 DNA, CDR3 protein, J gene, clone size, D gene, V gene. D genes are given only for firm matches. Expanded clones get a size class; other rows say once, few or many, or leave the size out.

CDR3nt: TGTGCCAGTGGGGACAGGCCCTCCTACAATGAGCAGTTCTTC; CDR3aa: CASGDRPSYNEQFF; j_gene: TRBJ2-1; abundance: .; d_gene: TRBD1; v_gene: TRBV19
CDR3nt: TGTGCCAGCAGCCAGGGGACTAGCGGGAGAAATGAGCAGTTCTTC; CDR3aa: CASSQGTSGRNEQFF; j_gene: TRBJ2-1; abundance: .; d_gene: TRBD2; v_gene: TRBV3-1/TRBV3-2
CDR3nt: TGTGCCAGCAGCTCGGACAGGGCGCGCTATGGCTACACCTTC; CDR3aa: CASSSDRARYGYTF; j_gene: TRBJ1-2; abundance: .; d_gene: TRBD1; v_gene: TRBV7-3
CDR3nt: TGCGCCAGCAGCGACGCGGCGGGGGGGCTTTCCGAGACCCAGTACTTC; CDR3aa: CASSDAAGGLSETQYF; j_gene: TRBJ2-5; abundance: .; d_gene: TRBD2; v_gene: TRBV5-1
CDR3nt: TGTGCCAGCAGTGACCGGGACAGGTACAATGAGCAGTTCTTC; CDR3aa: CASSDRDRYNEQFF; j_gene: TRBJ2-1; abundance: .; d_gene: TRBD1; v_gene: TRBV27
CDR3nt: TGTGCCAGTGGACAGGGGGACTATGGCTACACCTTC; CDR3aa: CASGQGDYGYTF; j_gene: TRBJ1-2; abundance: .; d_gene: TRBD1; v_gene: TRBV6-5
CDR3nt: TGTGCCAGCAGCGGCGGCGGACAGGGGATCAGGCAGCCCCAGCATTTT; CDR3aa: CASSGGGQGIRQPQHF; j_gene: TRBJ1-5; abundance: once; d_gene: TRBD1; v_gene: TRBV5-5
CDR3nt: TGTGCCAGCAGCTCTCTGGCAGGTACTGGAAACACCATATATTTT; CDR3aa: CASSSLAGTGNTIYF; j_gene: TRBJ1-3; abundance: .; d_gene: .; v_gene: TRBV7-8
CDR3nt: TGTGCCAGCAGCAAGGCGATCCAGGGTGGCACTGAAGCTTTCTTT; CDR3aa: CASSKAIQGGTEAFF; j_gene: TRBJ1-1; abundance: .; d_gene: .; v_gene: TRBV21-1
CDR3nt: TGTGCCAGTGACGTGGGAGGGGGGGGCTACACCTTC; CDR3aa: CASDVGGGGYTF; j_gene: TRBJ1-2; abundance: .; d_gene: .; v_gene: TRBV5-5
CDR3nt: TGTGCCAGCAGCCGGGACAGGAACACTGAAGCTTTCTTT; CDR3aa: CASSRDRNTEAFF; j_gene: TRBJ1-1; abundance: .; d_gene: TRBD1; v_gene: TRBV14
CDR3nt: TGTGCCAGCCATTCAGCGGCGTGGGGCTACACCTTC; CDR3aa: CASHSAAWGYTF; j_gene: TRBJ1-2; abundance: .; d_gene: .; v_gene: TRBV6-5
CDR3nt: TGCGCCAGCAGCCTGACTGGGTCCTACAATGAGCAGTTCTTC; CDR3aa: CASSLTGSYNEQFF; j_gene: TRBJ2-1; abundance: .; d_gene: .; v_gene: TRBV5-1
CDR3nt: TGTGCCAGTAGTATGGGGGAGGGTGGATGGGGGCAGCCCCAGCATTTT; CDR3aa: CASSMGEGGWGQPQHF; j_gene: TRBJ1-5; abundance: few; d_gene: .; v_gene: TRBV19
CDR3nt: TGTGCCAGCAGCCGCGGGCCCATTCAGTACTTC; CDR3aa: CASSRGPIQYF; j_gene: TRBJ2-4; abundance: once; d_gene: .; v_gene: TRBV5-4
CDR3nt: TGTGCCATCAGTGAGTCGTCGGACAGGGCGAATGAGCAGTTCTTC; CDR3aa: CAISESSDRANEQFF; j_gene: TRBJ2-1; abundance: .; d_gene: TRBD1; v_gene: TRBV10-3
CDR3nt: TGTGCCAGCAGCTTGGCTTCGACTAGCGGGGGAGAGACCCAGTACTTC; CDR3aa: CASSLASTSGGETQYF; j_gene: TRBJ2-5; abundance: .; d_gene: TRBD2; v_gene: TRBV5-8
CDR3nt: TGTGCCAGTAGTGTAGGACAGGGGAGGAACACTGAAGCTTTCTTT; CDR3aa: CASSVGQGRNTEAFF; j_gene: TRBJ1-1; abundance: once; d_gene: TRBD1; v_gene: TRBV19
CDR3nt: TGTGCCAGCAGCTTAGGGGACAGCGAATATGGCTACACCTTC; CDR3aa: CASSLGDSEYGYTF; j_gene: TRBJ1-2; abundance: .; d_gene: TRBD1; v_gene: TRBV7-8
CDR3nt: TGTGCCAGCTCACCTTCGACAGCAAGCACAGATACGCAGTATTTT; CDR3aa: CASSPSTASTDTQYF; j_gene: TRBJ2-3; abundance: .; d_gene: .; v_gene: TRBV18
CDR3nt: TGTGCCAGCAGCTTAGGCGTAAGTGCGTCTAGCACAGATACGCAGTATTTT; CDR3aa: CASSLGVSASSTDTQYF; j_gene: TRBJ2-3; abundance: .; d_gene: .; v_gene: TRBV11-2
CDR3nt: TGTGCCAGCAGCCCCCAGGCAGGCGAGACCACCTATGGCTACACCTTC; CDR3aa: CASSPQAGETTYGYTF; j_gene: TRBJ1-2; abundance: .; d_gene: .; v_gene: TRBV13
CDR3nt: TGTGCCACCAGTGGACAGGGTGGGACCTACAATGAGCAGTTCTTC; CDR3aa: CATSGQGGTYNEQFF; j_gene: TRBJ2-1; abundance: once; d_gene: TRBD1; v_gene: TRBV24-1
CDR3nt: TGTGCCAGCGCCACGGGGAATCAGCCCCAGCATTTT; CDR3aa: CASATGNQPQHF; j_gene: TRBJ1-5; abundance: once; d_gene: .; v_gene: TRBV7-9
CDR3nt: TGCAGCGCAAGACAGGGAAACACTGAAGCTTTCTTT; CDR3aa: CSARQGNTEAFF; j_gene: TRBJ1-1; abundance: .; d_gene: TRBD1; v_gene: TRBV29-1
CDR3nt: TGTGCCAGTAGTATTCACAGGGACACTGAAGCTTTCTTT; CDR3aa: CASSIHRDTEAFF; j_gene: TRBJ1-1; abundance: .; d_gene: .; v_gene: TRBV19
CDR3nt: TGTGCCAGCAGTTACCGATGGGCTAGCGGGGGGGACAATGAGCAGTTCTTC; CDR3aa: CASSYRWASGGDNEQFF; j_gene: TRBJ2-1; abundance: .; d_gene: TRBD2; v_gene: TRBV6-2/TRBV6-3
CDR3nt: TGTGCCAGCAGGCTGCGCGGCAATCAGCCCCAGCATTTT; CDR3aa: CASRLRGNQPQHF; j_gene: TRBJ1-5; abundance: .; d_gene: .; v_gene: TRBV27
CDR3nt: TGCGCCAGCAGCTTGGACAGACCCACTGAAGCTTTCTTT; CDR3aa: CASSLDRPTEAFF; j_gene: TRBJ1-1; abundance: .; d_gene: .; v_gene: TRBV5-1
CDR3nt: TGTGCCAGCAGCATGACAGGGACCCCTGAAGCTTTCTTT; CDR3aa: CASSMTGTPEAFF; j_gene: TRBJ1-1; abundance: once; d_gene: TRBD1; v_gene: TRBV6-2/TRBV6-3
CDR3nt: TGTGCCAGCAGCCCCGGGGTGGGGCAGTTCTTC; CDR3aa: CASSPGVGQFF; j_gene: TRBJ2-1; abundance: once; d_gene: .; v_gene: TRBV7-3
CDR3nt: TGCGCCAGCAGTGCCAGGGTATTTACAGATACGCAGTATTTT; CDR3aa: CASSARVFTDTQYF; j_gene: TRBJ2-3; abundance: .; d_gene: .; v_gene: TRBV5-1
CDR3nt: TGTGCCACCCAACTAGGAAACACAGATACGCAGTATTTT; CDR3aa: CATQLGNTDTQYF; j_gene: TRBJ2-3; abundance: .; d_gene: .; v_gene: TRBV19
CDR3nt: TGTGCCAGCAGCCCCGGGTCGTCGGGGTGGGATGAAAAACTGTTTTTT; CDR3aa: CASSPGSSGWDEKLFF; j_gene: TRBJ1-4; abundance: .; d_gene: .; v_gene: TRBV9
CDR3nt: TGTGCCAGCAGCTTAGCTGGCCAGCCCCAGCATTTT; CDR3aa: CASSLAGQPQHF; j_gene: TRBJ1-5; abundance: once; d_gene: .; v_gene: TRBV7-9
CDR3nt: TGTGCCAGCTCACCGGGGGGAACGGGGGAGCTGTTTTTT; CDR3aa: CASSPGGTGELFF; j_gene: TRBJ2-2; abundance: .; d_gene: .; v_gene: TRBV18
CDR3nt: TGCGCCAGCAGCTCGGGGACTAGCGGCTCCCAAGAGACCCAGTACTTC; CDR3aa: CASSSGTSGSQETQYF; j_gene: TRBJ2-5; abundance: .; d_gene: TRBD2; v_gene: TRBV5-1
CDR3nt: TGTGCCACCAGCAGAGGTGGGACACAAGAGACCCAGTACTTC; CDR3aa: CATSRGGTQETQYF; j_gene: TRBJ2-5; abundance: .; d_gene: .; v_gene: TRBV15
CDR3nt: TGTGCCAGCAGCCCCAGGCCCGGGACAGGGGTTAACACCGGGGAGCTGTTTTTT; CDR3aa: CASSPRPGTGVNTGELFF; j_gene: TRBJ2-2; abundance: .; d_gene: TRBD1; v_gene: TRBV7-2
CDR3nt: TGTGCCAGCAGCCTAGACCCCCTCGTATCTGAAGCTTTCTTT; CDR3aa: CASSLDPLVSEAFF; j_gene: TRBJ1-1; abundance: .; d_gene: .; v_gene: TRBV4-2